These T cell receptor beta chains were read from a single sample in a study of OX40 agonist ivuxolimab in advanced cancers. Here immunoSEQ multiplex PCR was the method, and the copy in TCRdb shows in-frame clones only, minus some. The table has under 75,000 clones, over 80% seen once. Sequencing used CD4+ or CD8+ T cells sorted from blood, obtained in a trial of the OX40 agonist ivuxolimab. All receptors derive from an adult with an advanced solid tumor such as melanoma, head and neck, liver or kidney cancer. Both conserved end residues are part of each CDR3. A D gene is named only where the DNA matches it firmly. Clone size is stated in some rows and not others, as once, few, many or a class when expanded.

TRBV30	.	few	TRBJ1-6	CAWSVLRGDSPLHF	TGTGCCTGGAGTGTACTCAGGGGTGATTCACCCCTCCACTTT
TRBV7-2	.	.	TRBJ2-5	CASSLQAVQETQYF	TGTGCCAGCAGCTTACAGGCAGTACAAGAGACCCAGTACTTC
TRBV5-6	.	once	TRBJ2-3	CASSPFAVPSTDTQYF	TGTGCCAGCAGCCCCTTTGCGGTGCCTAGCACAGATACGCAGTATTTT
TRBV28	.	few	TRBJ1-5	CASSSSGDDSNQPQHF	TGTGCCAGCAGTTCCTCGGGGGATGATAGCAATCAGCCCCAGCATTTT
TRBV2	TRBD2	.	TRBJ2-5	CASSGLTGGQETQYF	TGTGCCAGCAGTGGTCTGACGGGGGGGCAAGAGACCCAGTACTTC
TRBV10-3	TRBD2	.	TRBJ2-5	CAISTMTSGAETQYF	TGTGCCATCAGCACAATGACTAGCGGGGCCGAGACCCAGTACTTC
TRBV15	TRBD1	.	TRBJ2-1	CATSRRQGADNEQFF	TGTGCCACCAGCCGGAGACAGGGGGCGGACAATGAGCAGTTCTTC
TRBV9	TRBD2	.	TRBJ2-1	CASSETKTTSGYNEQFF	TGTGCCAGCAGCGAGACTAAAACCACTAGCGGATACAATGAGCAGTTCTTC
TRBV28	.	.	TRBJ2-1	CASSSPLGREGEQFF	TGTGCCAGCAGTTCCCCATTAGGCAGGGAAGGTGAGCAGTTCTTC
TRBV5-5	.	.	TRBJ1-6	CASRLGTGVNSPLHF	TGTGCCAGCAGGTTAGGGACGGGAGTAAATTCACCCCTCCACTTT
TRBV7-3	.	.	TRBJ2-2	CASSLGVGENTGELFF	TGTGCCAGCAGCTTAGGAGTGGGCGAGAACACCGGGGAGCTGTTTTTT
TRBV30	.	.	TRBJ1-6	CACNSGPSWTLHF	TGTGCCTGCAATTCCGGGCCGTCCTGGACCCTCCACTTT
TRBV7-6	TRBD2	once	TRBJ2-3	CASSLGTSGANFAGADTQYF	TGTGCCAGCAGCTTAGGGACTAGCGGGGCGAATTTTGCTGGAGCAGATACGCAGTATTTT
TRBV30	.	.	TRBJ2-3	CAWKHSGDTDTQYF	TGTGCCTGGAAGCATAGCGGCGACACAGATACGCAGTATTTT
TRBV7-9	.	.	TRBJ2-1	CASAVGRGSYNEQFF	TGTGCCAGCGCCGTAGGTCGGGGATCCTACAATGAGCAGTTCTTC
TRBV7-3	.	.	TRBJ2-6	CASSPLVGGANVLTF	TGTGCCAGCAGCCCCCTCGTGGGTGGGGCCAACGTCCTGACTTTC
TRBV7-8	.	.	TRBJ1-4	CASSPTSGRAEKLFF	TGTGCCAGCAGCCCCACATCCGGCAGGGCTGAAAAACTGTTTTTT
TRBV15	.	.	TRBJ1-4	CATSREAGSNEKLFF	TGTGCCACCAGCAGAGAAGCGGGTTCCAATGAAAAACTGTTTTTT
TRBV10-3	.	once	TRBJ1-1	CAISGGDLNTEAFF	TGTGCCATCTCTGGCGGAGACTTGAACACTGAAGCTTTCTTT
TRBV5-1	TRBD2	.	TRBJ2-3	CASSLRERDGTDTQYF	TGCGCCAGCAGCTTAAGGGAGCGGGACGGCACAGATACGCAGTATTTT
TRBV7-2	.	few	TRBJ2-7	CASSLGRYYEQYF	TGTGCCAGCAGCTTAGGTCGATACTACGAGCAGTACTTC
TRBV19	.	.	TRBJ1-2	CASTRTRVGGYTF	TGTGCCAGTACCAGGACAAGGGTTGGGGGCTACACCTTC
TRBV7-2	.	once	TRBJ2-3	CASSLIRSSTDTQYF	TGTGCCAGCAGCTTAATCCGATCTAGCACAGATACGCAGTATTTT
TRBV7-2	.	.	TRBJ1-2	CASSLSPGSYGYTF	TGTGCCAGCAGCTTATCCCCGGGGAGCTATGGCTACACCTTC
TRBV7-2	.	.	TRBJ2-7	CASSFSTSLPEQYF	TGTGCCAGCAGCTTCTCGACATCTCTCCCCGAGCAGTACTTC
TRBV6-5	TRBD1	.	TRBJ1-4	CASSIDRGEEKLFF	TGTGCCAGCAGTATCGACAGGGGAGAAGAAAAACTGTTTTTT
TRBV6-1	.	.	TRBJ1-5	CASWGDSNQPQHF	TGTGCCAGCTGGGGAGATAGCAATCAGCCCCAGCATTTT
TRBV11-2	TRBD1	.	TRBJ2-1	CASSQRRQGFSYNEQFF	TGTGCCAGCAGCCAACGAAGACAGGGATTCTCCTACAATGAGCAGTTCTTC
TRBV6-1	.	.	TRBJ1-6	CASSEVEYGSTSLHF	TGTGCCAGCAGTGAAGTAGAGTATGGGAGTACGTCCCTCCACTTT
TRBV21-1	.	.	TRBJ1-5	CASSPRDRVCGNQPQHF	TGTGCCAGCAGTCCCCGCGACAGGGTTTGTGGCAATCAGCCCCAGCATTTT
TRBV23-1	.	.	TRBJ1-1	CASSHPFGTEAFF	TGCGCCAGCAGTCACCCTTTCGGGACTGAAGCTTTCTTT
TRBV7-2	.	.	TRBJ2-3	CASSLGDTHTDTQYF	TGTGCCAGCAGCTTAGGGGACACACACACAGATACGCAGTATTTT
TRBV2	TRBD1	.	TRBJ1-6	CASTHRGLEGSPLHF	TGTGCCAGCACCCACAGGGGGCTAGAAGGTTCACCCCTCCACTTT
TRBV6-1	.	.	TRBJ1-5	CASSEPGHDQPQHF	TGTGCCAGCAGTGAACCCGGGCATGATCAGCCCCAGCATTTT
TRBV10-1	.	.	TRBJ2-2	CASGMGGLPGELFF	TGCGCCAGCGGAATGGGTGGATTGCCCGGGGAGCTGTTTTTT
TRBV19	TRBD2	.	TRBJ2-1	CASSLLKRASGRNEQFF	TGTGCCAGTAGCCTTTTAAAAAGGGCTAGCGGGAGGAATGAGCAGTTCTTC
TRBV11-2	TRBD1	.	TRBJ1-5	CASSSDRGGNQPQHF	TGTGCCAGCAGCTCTGACAGGGGAGGCAATCAGCCCCAGCATTTT
TRBV6-1	TRBD1	.	TRBJ1-1	CASSATTGGTEAFF	TGTGCCAGCAGTGCCACTACAGGGGGCACTGAAGCTTTCTTT
TRBV7-9	.	.	TRBJ2-1	CASSLVGVDEQFF	TGTGCCAGCAGCTTAGTAGGGGTCGATGAGCAGTTCTTC
TRBV13	.	few	TRBJ2-7	CASSRDQGFDYEQYF	TGTGCCAGCAGCCGGGACCAGGGATTCGACTACGAGCAGTACTTC
TRBV6-5	.	.	TRBJ1-2	CASSYSRANYGYTF	TGTGCCAGCAGTTACTCGAGGGCTAACTATGGCTACACCTTC
TRBV11-3	.	.	TRBJ2-2	CASSFRTSTGELFF	TGTGCCAGCAGCTTCCGAACGAGCACCGGGGAGCTGTTTTTT
TRBV27	TRBD1	once	TRBJ1-5	CASSYARDRANQPQHF	TGTGCCAGCAGTTACGCCCGGGACAGGGCTAATCAGCCCCAGCATTTT
TRBV19	.	.	TRBJ2-1	CASSRIATYNEQFF	TGTGCCAGTAGTAGGATAGCTACCTACAATGAGCAGTTCTTC
TRBV5-1	.	few	TRBJ1-1	CASSLAGDTEAFF	TGCGCCAGCAGCTTGGCCGGAGACACTGAAGCTTTCTTT
TRBV27	TRBD2	.	TRBJ2-7	CATKAGLAGGGEQYF	TGTGCCACCAAGGCGGGACTAGCGGGAGGTGGTGAGCAGTACTTC
TRBV5-4	.	.	TRBJ1-4	CASSFKPGQPNEKLFF	TGTGCCAGCAGCTTTAAACCGGGACAACCTAATGAAAAATTGTTTTTT
TRBV28	.	.	TRBJ1-5	CASSRSITASGYGQPQHF	TGTGCCAGCAGTAGATCCATTACGGCGTCCGGTTATGGTCAGCCCCAGCATTTT
TRBV19	.	.	TRBJ2-7	CASSKGREAYEQYF	TGTGCCAGTAGTAAGGGCAGGGAGGCCTACGAGCAGTACTTC
TRBV6-1	.	.	TRBJ2-7	CASSSFPGSYEQYF	TGTGCCAGCAGTTCCTTTCCAGGGTCCTACGAGCAGTACTTC
TRBV10-3	.	.	TRBJ2-5	CAISDAGGDQETQYF	TGTGCCATCAGTGATGCAGGGGGGGACCAAGAGACCCAGTACTTC
TRBV4-1	TRBD2	.	TRBJ2-1	CASSQLAGGQDEQFF	TGCGCCAGCAGCCAGCTAGCGGGGGGGCAGGATGAGCAGTTCTTC
TRBV30	TRBD1	.	TRBJ1-4	CAWRLGQGFEKLFF	TGTGCCTGGAGACTCGGACAGGGGTTTGAAAAACTGTTTTTT
TRBV7-3	.	.	TRBJ2-7	CASSSGSSYEQYF	TGTGCCAGCAGCTCCGGCAGCTCCTACGAGCAGTACTTC
TRBV5-1	.	.	TRBJ1-4	CASSWAGADEKLFF	TGCGCCAGCAGCTGGGCAGGGGCAGATGAAAAACTGTTTTTT
TRBV5-1	TRBD1	.	TRBJ2-5	CASSLITGGETQYF	TGCGCCAGCAGCTTGATCACAGGGGGTGAGACCCAGTACTTC
TRBV4-2	.	once	TRBJ2-3	CASSQLDPGASTDTQYF	TGTGCCAGCAGCCAGCTAGACCCGGGAGCTAGCACAGATACGCAGTATTTT